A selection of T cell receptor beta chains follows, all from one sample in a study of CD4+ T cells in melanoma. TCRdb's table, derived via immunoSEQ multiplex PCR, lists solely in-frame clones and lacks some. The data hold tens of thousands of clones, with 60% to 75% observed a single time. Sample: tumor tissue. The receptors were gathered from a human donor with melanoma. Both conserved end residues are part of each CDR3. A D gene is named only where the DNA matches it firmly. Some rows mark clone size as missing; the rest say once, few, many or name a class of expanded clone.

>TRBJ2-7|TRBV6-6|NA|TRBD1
CASSYSGQGYFEQYF
TGTGCCAGCAGTTACTCTGGACAGGGGTATTTCGAGCAGTACTTC
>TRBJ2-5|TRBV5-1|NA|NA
CASSDYLPGETQYF
TGCGCCAGCAGCGACTATCTGCCCGGAGAGACCCAGTACTTC
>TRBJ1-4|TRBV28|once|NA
CASSSQTGSGEKLFF
TGTGCCAGCAGCTCCCAAACAGGGTCGGGTGAAAAACTGTTTTTT
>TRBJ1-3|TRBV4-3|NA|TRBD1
CASSQEWPPGQLLGDTIYF
TGCGCCAGCAGCCAAGAGTGGCCACCGGGACAGCTACTTGGTGACACCATATATTTT
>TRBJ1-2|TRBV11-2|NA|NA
CASSLVMAGYYGYTF
TGTGCCAGCAGCTTAGTTATGGCGGGGTACTATGGCTACACCTTC
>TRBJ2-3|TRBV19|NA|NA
CASSILAVSDTQYF
TGTGCCAGTAGTATCCTGGCAGTTTCAGATACGCAGTATTTT
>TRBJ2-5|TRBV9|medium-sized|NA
CASSVWDTKGETQYF
TGTGCCAGCAGCGTTTGGGACACGAAGGGGGAGACCCAGTACTTC
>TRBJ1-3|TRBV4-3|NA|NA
CASSQNRDRPSIYF
TGCGCCAGCAGCCAAAATCGAGACAGGCCAAGCATATATTTT
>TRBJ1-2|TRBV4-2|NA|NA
CASSQGQGSNYGYTF
TGTGCCAGCAGCCAAGGTCAGGGATCTAACTATGGCTACACCTTC
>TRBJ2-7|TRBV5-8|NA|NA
CASSFYRGLTYEQYF
TGTGCCAGCAGCTTTTACCGGGGGCTCACCTACGAGCAGTACTTC
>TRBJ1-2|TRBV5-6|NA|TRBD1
CASSLGDRGYGYTF
TGTGCCAGCAGCCTGGGGGACAGGGGATATGGCTACACCTTC
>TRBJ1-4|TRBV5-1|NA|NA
CASSLPEPREKLFF
TGCGCCAGCAGCTTGCCGGAACCGAGGGAAAAACTGTTTTTT
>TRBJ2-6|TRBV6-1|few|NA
CATTSGANVLTF
TGTGCCACCACCTCTGGGGCCAACGTCCTGACTTTC
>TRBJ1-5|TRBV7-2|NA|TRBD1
CASSPVSGQSNQPQHF
TGTGCCAGCAGCCCGGTATCGGGACAGAGCAATCAGCCCCAGCATTTT
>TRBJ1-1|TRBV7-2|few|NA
CASSKGGGNTEAFF
TGTGCCAGCAGCAAAGGAGGCGGTAACACTGAAGCTTTCTTT
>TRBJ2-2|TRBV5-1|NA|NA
CASSLTGTTGELFF
TGCGCCAGCAGCTTGACCGGGACCACCGGGGAGCTGTTTTTT
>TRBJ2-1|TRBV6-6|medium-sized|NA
CASSYSGRGNEQFF
TGTGCCAGCAGTTACTCCGGCAGGGGCAATGAGCAGTTCTTC
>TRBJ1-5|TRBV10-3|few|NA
CAISESRGLEPQHF
TGTGCCATCAGTGAGTCGAGGGGCTTGGAGCCCCAGCATTTT
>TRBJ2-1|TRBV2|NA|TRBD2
CATQMGLAGSNEQFF
TGTGCCACCCAAATGGGACTAGCGGGGAGCAATGAGCAGTTCTTC
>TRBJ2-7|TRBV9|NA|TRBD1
CASSAGTGGTYEQYF
TGTGCCAGCAGCGCTGGGACAGGGGGAACCTACGAGCAGTACTTC
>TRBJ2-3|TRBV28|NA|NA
CASSELDDTQYF
TGTGCCAGCAGCGAACTGGACGATACGCAGTATTTT
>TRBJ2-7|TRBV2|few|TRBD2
CASSPGTSSYEQYF
TGTGCCAGCAGCCCCGGGACTAGCTCCTACGAGCAGTACTTC
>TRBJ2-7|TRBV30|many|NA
CAYSGDPSYEQYF
TGTGCCTATTCAGGGGATCCTAGCTACGAGCAGTACTTC
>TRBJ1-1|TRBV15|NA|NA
CATSSALGRNTEAFF
TGTGCCACCAGCAGCGCTCTTGGGAGGAACACTGAAGCTTTCTTT
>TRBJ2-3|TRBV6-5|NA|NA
CASSSGPSGDTQYF
TGTGCCAGCAGTTCGGGACCTTCGGGAGATACGCAGTATTTT
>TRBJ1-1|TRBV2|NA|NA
CASRPGLGAEAFF
TGTGCCAGCCGCCCGGGACTCGGGGCTGAAGCTTTCTTT
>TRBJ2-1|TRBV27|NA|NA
CASSFQGRGNEQFF
TGTGCCAGCAGTTTTCAGGGGCGGGGCAATGAGCAGTTCTTC
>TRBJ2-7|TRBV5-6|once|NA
CASSLGGGSYEQYF
TGTGCCAGCAGCCTGGGAGGGGGGAGCTACGAGCAGTACTTC
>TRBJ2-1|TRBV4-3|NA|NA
CASSDAGGPYNEQFF
TGCGCCAGCAGCGACGCCGGGGGACCCTACAATGAGCAGTTCTTC
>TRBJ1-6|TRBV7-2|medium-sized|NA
CASSPWGADSPLHF
TGTGCCAGCAGCCCGTGGGGGGCCGATTCACCCCTCCACTTT
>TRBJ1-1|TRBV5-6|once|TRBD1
CASSTQTGAHLKNTEAFF
TGTGCCAGCAGCACCCAGACAGGGGCCCATTTGAAGAACACTGAAGCTTTCTTT
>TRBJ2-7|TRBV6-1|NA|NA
CASSLHRVYEQYF
TGTGCCAGCAGTTTACACAGGGTCTACGAGCAGTACTTC
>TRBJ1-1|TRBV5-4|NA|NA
CASSQGREAFF
TGCGCCAGCAGCCAGGGTAGGGAAGCTTTCTTT
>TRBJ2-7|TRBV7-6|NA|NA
CASSSAGTQYEQYF
TGTGCCAGCAGCTCTGCCGGGACCCAGTACGAGCAGTACTTC
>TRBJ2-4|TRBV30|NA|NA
CAWSVGPPVVQYF
TGTGCCTGGAGTGTCGGACCCCCGGTCGTTCAGTACTTC
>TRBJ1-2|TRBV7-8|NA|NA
CASSPGRGYTF
TGTGCCAGCAGCCCAGGGCGCGGCTACACCTTC
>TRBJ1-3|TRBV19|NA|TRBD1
CASSIDPPVQGVHSGNTIYF
TGTGCCAGTAGTATAGATCCCCCCGTACAGGGGGTCCACTCTGGAAACACCATATATTTT
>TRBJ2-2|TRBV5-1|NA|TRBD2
CASSPTSGGPMTGELFF
TGCGCCAGCAGCCCGACTAGCGGGGGCCCGATGACCGGGGAGCTGTTTTTT
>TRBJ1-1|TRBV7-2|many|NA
CASSQVPGNTEAFF
TGTGCCAGCAGCCAAGTTCCAGGGAACACTGAAGCTTTCTTT
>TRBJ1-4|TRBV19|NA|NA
CASSIGMGNEKLFF
TGTGCCAGTAGTATAGGCATGGGGAATGAAAAACTGTTTTTT
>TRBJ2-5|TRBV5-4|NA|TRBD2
CASTGTSGGRLETQYF
TGTGCCAGCACCGGGACTAGCGGGGGGAGATTGGAGACCCAGTACTTC
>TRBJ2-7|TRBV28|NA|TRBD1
CASSDPVGQGSYEQYF
TGTGCCAGCAGTGACCCCGTGGGACAGGGATCCTACGAGCAGTACTTC
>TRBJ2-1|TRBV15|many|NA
CATSKAGALYEQFF
TGTGCCACCAGCAAAGCTGGGGCCTTATATGAGCAGTTCTTC
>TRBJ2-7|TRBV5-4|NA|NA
CASSQGPGWSYEQYF
TGCGCCAGCAGCCAAGGCCCAGGCTGGTCCTACGAGCAGTACTTC
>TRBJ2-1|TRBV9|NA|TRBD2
CASSAPWAGGLLYNEQFF
TGTGCCAGCAGCGCCCCTTGGGCGGGGGGGCTTCTTTACAATGAGCAGTTCTTC
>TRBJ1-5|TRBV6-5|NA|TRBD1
CASSLTGGGLQPQHF
TGTGCCAGCAGTCTGACAGGGGGAGGACTACAGCCCCAGCATTTT
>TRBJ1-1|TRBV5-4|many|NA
CASSLWPDGTEAFF
TGTGCCAGCAGCTTGTGGCCAGATGGGACTGAAGCTTTCTTT
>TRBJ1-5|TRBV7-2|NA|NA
CASSPRPRTGSGNQPQHF
TGTGCCAGCAGCCCCCGCCCCCGTACAGGGTCGGGCAATCAGCCCCAGCATTTT